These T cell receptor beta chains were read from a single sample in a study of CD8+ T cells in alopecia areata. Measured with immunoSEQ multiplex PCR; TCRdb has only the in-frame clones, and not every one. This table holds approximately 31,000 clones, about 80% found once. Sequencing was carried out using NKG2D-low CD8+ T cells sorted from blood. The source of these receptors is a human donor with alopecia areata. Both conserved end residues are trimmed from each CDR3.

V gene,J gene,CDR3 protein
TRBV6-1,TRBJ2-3,ASSERGEGADTQY
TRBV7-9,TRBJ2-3,ASSSTGTSGGTDTQY
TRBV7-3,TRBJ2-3,ASSLGVSYADTQY
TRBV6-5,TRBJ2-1,ASSPDSYNEQF
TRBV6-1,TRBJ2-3,ASSEMAGDTDTQY
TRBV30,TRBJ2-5,AWRGGRETQY
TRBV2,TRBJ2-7,ASREARDRGYEQY
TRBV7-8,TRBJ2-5,ASSPAPAAIQETQY
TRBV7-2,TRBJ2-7,ASSSGHLYEQY
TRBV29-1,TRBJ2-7,SVNSGTGEQY
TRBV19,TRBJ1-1,ASNPGWDTEAF
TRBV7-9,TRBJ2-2,ASSFSRTAGELF
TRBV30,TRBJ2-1,AWSVPGLAGVREQF
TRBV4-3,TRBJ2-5,ASSRPPGVQSGGAPETQY
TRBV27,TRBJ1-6,ASRRITDIASPLH
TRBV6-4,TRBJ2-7,ASTHEDTSHEQY
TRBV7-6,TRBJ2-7,ASSLDRTSYEQY
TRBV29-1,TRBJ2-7,SVGVREPYEQY
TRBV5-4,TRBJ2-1,ASSLVAGSYNEQF
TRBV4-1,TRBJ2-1,ASSQDSPTTEQF
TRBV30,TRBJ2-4,AWSEAKNIQY
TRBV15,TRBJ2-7,ATSRGLAEGYEQY
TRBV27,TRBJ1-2,ASSLRGQLYGYT
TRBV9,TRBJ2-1,ASSVVSRNEQF
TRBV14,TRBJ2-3,ASSQVAGAPLMDTQY
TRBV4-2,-,ASSQDGQGAYEQY
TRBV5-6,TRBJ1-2,ASSLGLLTLTNYGYT
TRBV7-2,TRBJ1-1,ASSLVSGGTEAF
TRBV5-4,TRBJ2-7,ASSLSGQGGDEQY
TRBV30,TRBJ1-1,AWSVGAGNTEAF
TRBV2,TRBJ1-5,ASSEELSNQPQH
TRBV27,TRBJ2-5,ASSRPGQEQETQY
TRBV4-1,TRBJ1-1,ASSRRQGAEAF
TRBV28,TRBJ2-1,ASSLLAGGYNEQF
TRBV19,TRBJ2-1,ASSMSGSYNEQF
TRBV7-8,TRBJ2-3,ASSQPLRGTDTQY
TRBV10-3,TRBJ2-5,AISLGDSASETQY
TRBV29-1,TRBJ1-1,SVPRGATEAF
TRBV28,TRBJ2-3,ASNVGDTQY
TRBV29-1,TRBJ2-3,SVVWGDRSTDTQY
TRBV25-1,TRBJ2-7,ASSVQPNYEQY
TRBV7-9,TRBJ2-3,ASREGEDTQY
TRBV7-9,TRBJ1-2,ASSSARRGLDGYT
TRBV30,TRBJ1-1,AWSRTENTEAF
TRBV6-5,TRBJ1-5,ASRRNQPQH
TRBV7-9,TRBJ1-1,ASSLEGSEAF
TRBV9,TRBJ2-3,ASSAAITDTQY
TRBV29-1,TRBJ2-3,SVGDVAGGPHTQY
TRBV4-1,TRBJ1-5,ASSQVTGSRTLQH
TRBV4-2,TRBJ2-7,ASSQEPVENLKPDYEQY
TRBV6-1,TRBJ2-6,ASSAPGTFTGANVLT
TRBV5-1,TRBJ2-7,ASSLVGGSPYEQY
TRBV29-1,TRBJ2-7,SAQSGAYEQY
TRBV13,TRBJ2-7,ASSLMGSPYEQY
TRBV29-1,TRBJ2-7,STTGTGGYEQY